Below, 11 T cell receptor beta chains from the same sample are listed, as sequenced in a study of siplizumab effects on memory and regulatory T cells. Some clones are missing from TCRdb's copy, which holds only in-frame ones; the method was immunoSEQ multiplex PCR. The sample includes around 87,000 clones, 85% to 90% of them seen just once. The sample was CD4+ T cells sorted from blood. These TCRs come from a human donor in good health.

The genes are TRBV10-3 and TRBJ2-4; D call uncertain. Germline V gene sequence: CDR1 ENHRY, CDR2 SYGVKD. This CDR3 region has 14 residues. Between the trimmed V and J ends, which lost 3 bases and 2 bases, there was a span of 8 bases. The CDR3 DNA sequence: TGTGCCATCAGTGACCGTGCGCCCAAAAACATTCAGTACTTC. Translation: CAISDRAPKNIQYF.

This chain uses TRBV7-6 with TRBJ2-2; 11 bases are shared with TRBD2. J was trimmed by 1 base and V by 1 base; bases with no gene match: 8. CDR3 length: 19 amino acids. In germline, CDR1 is SGHVS, CDR2 FNYEAQ. The CDR3 sequence: CASSLEHPGTSGNTGELFF. The CDR3 region has the DNA TGTGCCAGCAGCTTAGAACACCCCGGGACTAGCGGGAACACCGGGGAGCTGTTTTTT.

The sample holds a few counts of this clone. The J gene is TRBJ1-3, the V gene TRBV28; 9 bases agree with TRBD1. With 5 bases clipped from V and 4 bases from J, the junction kept 6 bases outside the gene matches. CDR1 is MDHEN, CDR2 SYDVKM, per germline. This CDR3 comprises 15 residues. As DNA, the CDR3 is TGTGCCAGCAGTCACGACAGGGGGTCCGGAAACACCATATATTTT. It specifies CASSHDRGSGNTIYF.

CDR3 protein: CASSQRGTYEQYF. The CDR3, as DNA: TGTGCCAGCAGCCAGAGGGGGACCTACGAGCAGTACTTC. The rearrangement joins TRBV7-9 to TRBJ2-7, with D maybe TRBD1 (6 bases). Trimming removed 5 bases from V and 2 bases from J, with 10 bases in between. The germline V gene has CDR1 SEHNR and CDR2 FQNEAQ (reference sequence). This CDR3 has 13 amino acids.

The chain has TRBV7-9 and TRBJ2-5; D is ambiguous. Germline loops: CDR1 SEHNR, CDR2 FQNEAQ (reference sequence). The CDR3 contains 13 residues. V lost 2 bases, J lost 1 base, and 5 bases lay in between. This CDR3 reads CASSLNSQETQYF. The CDR3 nucleotides are TGTGCCAGCAGCTTAAATAGCCAAGAGACCCAGTACTTC.

V is TRBV7-9 and J is TRBJ1-1; a weak D match, TRBD1 (6 bases). Germline CDR1 SEHNR, CDR2 FQNEAQ (reference sequence). This CDR3 is built from 14 residues. The ends were cut back, 5 bases at V and 3 bases at J, with 13 bases in the middle. The CDR3 DNA reads TGTGCCAGCAGCCCGCGAGGGGGGGACACTGAAGCTTTCTTT. The encoded protein is CASSPRGGDTEAFF.

The chain combines TRBV5-6 with TRBJ2-3; 14 bases agree with TRBD2. The junction had 8 bases not matched to a gene; V was cut back by 3 bases and J by 2 bases. Germline lookup yields CDR1 SGHDT and CDR2 YYEEEE. The CDR3 is 18 residues long. The CDR3 is CASSSRLAGGRPTDTQYF. In DNA, the CDR3 is TGTGCCAGCAGCTCGAGACTAGCGGGAGGGCGCCCCACAGATACGCAGTATTTT.

CDR3 sequence: CASSLDSSGRQNEQFF. The DNA for the CDR3 is TGTGCCAGCAGCTTAGATAGTAGCGGGAGGCAGAATGAGCAGTTCTTC. The rearrangement links TRBV7-2 to TRBJ2-1; 10 bases fit TRBD2. Germline V CDR1 and CDR2: SGHTA, FQGNSA. Trimming took 1 base from V and 7 from J; bases not matched to a gene: 7. This CDR3 has 16 residues.

This chain joins TRBV15 and TRBJ1-4, with a tentative D call TRBD1 (6 bases). CDR1 is LNHNV and CDR2 is YYDKDF in the germline V gene (reference sequence). Trimming cost V 0 bases and J 4 bases, with 6 bases left between them. The CDR3 sequence is 14 residues long. The CDR3 sequence is CATSREQGNEKLFF. The CDR3, as DNA: TGTGCCACCAGCAGAGAACAGGGTAATGAAAAACTGTTTTTT.

The chain's CDR3 is CASSQVGGRPLLGQETQYF. The CDR3, as DNA: TGCGCCAGCAGCCAAGTTGGCGGGAGGCCCCTTTTAGGACAAGAGACCCAGTACTTC. J is TRBJ2-5 and V is TRBV4-3; 8 nucleotides agree with TRBD2. Germline loops: CDR1 LGHNA, CDR2 YSLEER. The V segment lost 1 base and the J segment 2 bases; nucleotides outside the gene matches: 15. The CDR3 spans 19 residues.

The rearrangement joins TRBV2 to TRBJ2-7; D is possibly TRBD2 (5 bases). The CDR3 extends over 11 amino acids. V was pared by 9 bases and J by 5 bases, with 11 bases between. CDR1 is SNHLY and CDR2 is FYNNEI in the germline V gene. DNA of the CDR3: TGTGCCAGTGGGATAGCGAACGAGCAGTACTTC. It yields the protein CASGIANEQYF.